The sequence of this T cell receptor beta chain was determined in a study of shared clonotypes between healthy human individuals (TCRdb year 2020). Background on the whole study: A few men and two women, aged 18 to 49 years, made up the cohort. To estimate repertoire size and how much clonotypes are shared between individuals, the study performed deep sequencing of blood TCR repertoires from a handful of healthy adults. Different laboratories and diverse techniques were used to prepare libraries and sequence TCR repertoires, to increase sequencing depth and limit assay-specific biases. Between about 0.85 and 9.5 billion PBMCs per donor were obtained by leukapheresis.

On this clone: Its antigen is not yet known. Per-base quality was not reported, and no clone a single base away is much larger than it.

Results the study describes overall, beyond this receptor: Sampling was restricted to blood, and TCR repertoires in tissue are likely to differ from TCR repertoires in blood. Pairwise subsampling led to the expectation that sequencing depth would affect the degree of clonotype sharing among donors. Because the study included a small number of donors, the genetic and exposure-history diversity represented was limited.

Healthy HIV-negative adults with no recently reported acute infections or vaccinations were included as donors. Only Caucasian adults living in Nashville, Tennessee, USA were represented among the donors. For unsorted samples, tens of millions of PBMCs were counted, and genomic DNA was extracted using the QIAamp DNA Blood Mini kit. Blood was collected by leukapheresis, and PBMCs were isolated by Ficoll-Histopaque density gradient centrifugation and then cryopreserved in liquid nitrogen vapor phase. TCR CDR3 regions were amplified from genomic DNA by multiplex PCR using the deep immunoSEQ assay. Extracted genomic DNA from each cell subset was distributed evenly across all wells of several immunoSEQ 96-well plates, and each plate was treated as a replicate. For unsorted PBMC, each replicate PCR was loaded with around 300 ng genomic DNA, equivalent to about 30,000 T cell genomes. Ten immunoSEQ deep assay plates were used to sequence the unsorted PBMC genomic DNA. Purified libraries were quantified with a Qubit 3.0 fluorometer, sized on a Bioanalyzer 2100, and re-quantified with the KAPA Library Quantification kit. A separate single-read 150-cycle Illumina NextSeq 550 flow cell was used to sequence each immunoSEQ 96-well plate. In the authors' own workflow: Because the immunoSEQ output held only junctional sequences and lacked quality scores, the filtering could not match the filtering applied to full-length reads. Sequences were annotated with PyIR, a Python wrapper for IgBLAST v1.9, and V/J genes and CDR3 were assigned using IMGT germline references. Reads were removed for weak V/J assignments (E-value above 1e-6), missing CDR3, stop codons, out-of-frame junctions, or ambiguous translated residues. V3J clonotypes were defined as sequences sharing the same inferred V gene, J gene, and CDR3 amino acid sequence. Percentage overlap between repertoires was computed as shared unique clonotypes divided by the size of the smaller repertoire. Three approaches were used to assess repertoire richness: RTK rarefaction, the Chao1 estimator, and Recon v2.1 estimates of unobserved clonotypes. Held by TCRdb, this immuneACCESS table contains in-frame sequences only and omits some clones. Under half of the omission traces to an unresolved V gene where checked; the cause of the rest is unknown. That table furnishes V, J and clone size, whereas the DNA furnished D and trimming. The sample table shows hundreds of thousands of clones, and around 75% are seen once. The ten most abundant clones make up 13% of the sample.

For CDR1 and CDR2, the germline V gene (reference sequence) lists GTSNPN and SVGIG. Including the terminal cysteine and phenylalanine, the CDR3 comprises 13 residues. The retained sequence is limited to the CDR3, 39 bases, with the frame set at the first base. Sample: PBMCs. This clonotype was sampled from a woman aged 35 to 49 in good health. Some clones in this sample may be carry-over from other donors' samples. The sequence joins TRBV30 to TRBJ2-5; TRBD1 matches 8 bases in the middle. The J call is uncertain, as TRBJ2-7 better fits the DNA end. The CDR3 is CAWRDRVSYEQYF. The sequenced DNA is TGTGCCTGGAGGGACAGGGTCTCCTACGAGCAGTACTTC.